Given below is one TCR beta chain in context. Its cognate antigen is unknown. Data came from immunoSEQ multiplex PCR; TCRdb stores just in-frame clones and leaves some out. The sample consists of 75,000 to 100,000 clones, about 90% of them appearing once. The data were obtained in a study of T cell responses to AZD1222 COVID-19 vaccine. Study observations and caveats: Sampling that yielded the repertoires occurred only after the peak T cell response.

Specimen: peripheral blood, collected 28 days after the second AZD1222 dose. This sequence was found in an adult who received the AZD1222 COVID-19 vaccine.

CDR3 protein: CASSRTGGQGGEKLFF. Here the CDR3 DNA reads TGCGCCAGCAGCCGAACCGGAGGGCAGGGTGGTGAAAAACTGTTTTTT. The chain uses TRBV4-1 and TRBJ1-4; a possible D gene is TRBD1 (5 bases). V gave up 4 bases and J gave up 7 bases, with 19 bases separating them. Germline V gene lookup returns CDR1 MGHRA and CDR2 YSYEKL. This CDR3 has 16 residues.